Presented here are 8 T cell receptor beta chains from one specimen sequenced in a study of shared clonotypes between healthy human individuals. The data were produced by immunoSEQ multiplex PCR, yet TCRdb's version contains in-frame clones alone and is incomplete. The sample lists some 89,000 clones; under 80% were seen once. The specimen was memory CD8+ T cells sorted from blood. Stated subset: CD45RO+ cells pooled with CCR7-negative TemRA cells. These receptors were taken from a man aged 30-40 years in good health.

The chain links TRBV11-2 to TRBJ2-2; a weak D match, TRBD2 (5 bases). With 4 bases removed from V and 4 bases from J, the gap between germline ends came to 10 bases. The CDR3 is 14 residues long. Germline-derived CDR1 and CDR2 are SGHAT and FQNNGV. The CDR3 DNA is TGTGCCAGCAGCTCTTTTGCGGGCACCGGGGAGCTGTTTTTT. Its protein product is CASSSFAGTGELFF.

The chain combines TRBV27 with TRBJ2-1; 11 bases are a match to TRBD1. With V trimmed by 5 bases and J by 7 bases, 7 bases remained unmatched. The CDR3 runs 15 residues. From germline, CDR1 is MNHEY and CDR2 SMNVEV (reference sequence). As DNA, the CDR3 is TGTGCCAGCAGTCCCGACCGGGACAGGGGGAATGAGCAGTTCTTC. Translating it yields CASSPDRDRGNEQFF.

CDR3 coding DNA: TGTGCCAGCAGCTTAGCGATTAGCGGGAGTGTAAAGGCCGAGCAGTTCTTC. Translating it yields CASSLAISGSVKAEQFF. V usage is TRBV7-8 and J usage is TRBJ2-1; 9 positions match TRBD2. V dropped 0 bases and J dropped 10; count of bases not matched to a gene: 13. The CDR3 spans 17 residues. CDR1 SGHVS and CDR2 FQNEAQ come from the germline V gene.

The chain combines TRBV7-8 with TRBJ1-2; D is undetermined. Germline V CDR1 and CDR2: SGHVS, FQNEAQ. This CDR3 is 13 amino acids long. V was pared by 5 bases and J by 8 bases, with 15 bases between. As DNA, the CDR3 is TGTGCCAGCAGCGCTGGGAGGGAAGGCGGCTACACCTTC. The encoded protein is CASSAGREGGYTF.

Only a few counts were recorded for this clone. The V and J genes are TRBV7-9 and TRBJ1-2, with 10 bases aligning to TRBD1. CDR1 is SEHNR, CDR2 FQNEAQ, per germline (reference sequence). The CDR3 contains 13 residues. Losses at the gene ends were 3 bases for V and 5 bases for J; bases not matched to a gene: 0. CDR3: CASSLGQGYGYTF. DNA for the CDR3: TGTGCCAGCAGCTTGGGACAGGGGTATGGCTACACCTTC.

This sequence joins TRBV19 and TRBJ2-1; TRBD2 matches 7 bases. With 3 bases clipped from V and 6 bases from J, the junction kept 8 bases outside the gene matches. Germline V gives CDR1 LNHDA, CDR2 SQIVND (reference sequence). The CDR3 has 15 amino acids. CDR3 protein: CASSIRGREGNEQFF. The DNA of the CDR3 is TGTGCCAGTAGTATCCGCGGGAGAGAGGGCAATGAGCAGTTCTTC.

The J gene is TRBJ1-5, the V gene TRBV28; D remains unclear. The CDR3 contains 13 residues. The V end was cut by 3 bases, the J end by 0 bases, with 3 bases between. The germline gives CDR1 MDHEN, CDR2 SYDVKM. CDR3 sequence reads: CASSFDSNQPQHF. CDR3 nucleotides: TGTGCCAGCAGTTTTGATAGCAATCAGCCCCAGCATTTT.

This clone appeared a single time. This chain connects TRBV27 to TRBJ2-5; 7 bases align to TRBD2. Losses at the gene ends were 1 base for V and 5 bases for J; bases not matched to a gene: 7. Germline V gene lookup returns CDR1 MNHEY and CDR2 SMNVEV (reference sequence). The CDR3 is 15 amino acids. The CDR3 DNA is TGTGCCAGCAGTTTATTTAGGGGAGGGTCCGAGACCCAGTACTTC. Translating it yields CASSLFRGGSETQYF.